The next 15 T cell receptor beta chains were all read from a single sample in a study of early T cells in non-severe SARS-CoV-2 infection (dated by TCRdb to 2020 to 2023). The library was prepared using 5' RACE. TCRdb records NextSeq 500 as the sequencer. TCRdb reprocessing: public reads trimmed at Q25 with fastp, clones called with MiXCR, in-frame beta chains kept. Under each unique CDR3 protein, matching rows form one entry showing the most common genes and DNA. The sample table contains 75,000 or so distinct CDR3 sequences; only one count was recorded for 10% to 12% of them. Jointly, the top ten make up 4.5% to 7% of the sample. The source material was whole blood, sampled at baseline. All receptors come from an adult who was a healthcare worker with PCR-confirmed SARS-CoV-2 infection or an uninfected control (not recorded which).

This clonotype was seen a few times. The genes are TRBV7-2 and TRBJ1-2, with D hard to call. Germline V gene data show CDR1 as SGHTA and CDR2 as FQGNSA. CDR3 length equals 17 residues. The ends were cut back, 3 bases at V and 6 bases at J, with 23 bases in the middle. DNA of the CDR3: TGTGCCAGCAGCTTTTCCGGGCCCCTCCGAAAAGTAGATGGCTACACCTTC. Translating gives CASSFSGPLRKVDGYTF.

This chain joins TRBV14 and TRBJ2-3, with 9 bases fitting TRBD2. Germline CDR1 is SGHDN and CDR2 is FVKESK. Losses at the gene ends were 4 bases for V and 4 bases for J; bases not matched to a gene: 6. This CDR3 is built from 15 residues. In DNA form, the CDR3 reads TGTGCCAGCAGCCCAATAGCGGGAGTGGCAGATACGCAGTATTTT. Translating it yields CASSPIAGVADTQYF.

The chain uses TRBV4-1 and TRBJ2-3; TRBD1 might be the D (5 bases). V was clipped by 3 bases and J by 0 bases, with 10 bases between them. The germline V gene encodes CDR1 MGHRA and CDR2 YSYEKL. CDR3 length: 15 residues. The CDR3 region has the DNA TGCGCCAGCAGCCACGGATGGACAAGCACAGATACGCAGTATTTT. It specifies CASSHGWTSTDTQYF.

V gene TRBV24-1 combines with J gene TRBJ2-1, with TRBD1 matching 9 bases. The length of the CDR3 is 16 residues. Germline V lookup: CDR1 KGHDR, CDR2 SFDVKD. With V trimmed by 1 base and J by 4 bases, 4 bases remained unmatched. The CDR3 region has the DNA TGTGCCACCAGTGATTTCCGGGACAGGGCTTACAATGAGCAGTTCTTC. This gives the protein CATSDFRDRAYNEQFF.

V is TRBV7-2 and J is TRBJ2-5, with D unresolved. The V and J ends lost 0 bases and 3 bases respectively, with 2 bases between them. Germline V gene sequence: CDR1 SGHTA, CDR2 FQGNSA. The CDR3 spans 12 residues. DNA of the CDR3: TGTGCCAGCAGCTTAGCAAAAGAGACCCAGTACTTC. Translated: CASSLAKETQYF.

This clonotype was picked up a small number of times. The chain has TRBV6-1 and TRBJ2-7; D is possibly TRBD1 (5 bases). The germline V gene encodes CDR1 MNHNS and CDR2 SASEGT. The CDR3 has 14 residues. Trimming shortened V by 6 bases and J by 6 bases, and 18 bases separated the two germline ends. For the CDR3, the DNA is TGTGCCAGCAGAGAACAGGCAGAAGCGAGCGAGCAGTACTTC. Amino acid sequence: CASREQAEASEQYF.

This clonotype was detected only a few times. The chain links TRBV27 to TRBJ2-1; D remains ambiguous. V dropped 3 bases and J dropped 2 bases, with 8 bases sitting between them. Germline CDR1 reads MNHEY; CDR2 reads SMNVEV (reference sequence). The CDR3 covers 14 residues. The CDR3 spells CASSFTGPYNEQFF. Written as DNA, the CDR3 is TGTGCCAGCAGTTTCACCGGGCCCTACAATGAGCAGTTCTTC.

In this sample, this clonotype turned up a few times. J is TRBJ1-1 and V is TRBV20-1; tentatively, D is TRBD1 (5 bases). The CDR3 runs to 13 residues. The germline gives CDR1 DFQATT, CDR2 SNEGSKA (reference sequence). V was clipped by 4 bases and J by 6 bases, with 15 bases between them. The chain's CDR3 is CSAIGPRASEAFF. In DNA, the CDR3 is TGCAGTGCTATAGGTCCCAGGGCCTCTGAAGCTTTCTTT.

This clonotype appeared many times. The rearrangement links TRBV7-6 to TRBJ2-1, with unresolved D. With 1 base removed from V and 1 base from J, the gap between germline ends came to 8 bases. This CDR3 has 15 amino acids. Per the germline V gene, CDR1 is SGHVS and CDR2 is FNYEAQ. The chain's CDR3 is CASSLGAGSYNEQFF. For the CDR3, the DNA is TGTGCCAGCAGCTTAGGGGCTGGGTCCTACAATGAGCAGTTCTTC.

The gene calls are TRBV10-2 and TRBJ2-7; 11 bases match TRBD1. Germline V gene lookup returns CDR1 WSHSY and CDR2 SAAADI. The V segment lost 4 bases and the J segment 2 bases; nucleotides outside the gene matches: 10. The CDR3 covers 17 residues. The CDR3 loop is CASSGSYPGQGAYEQYF. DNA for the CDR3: TGCGCCAGCAGTGGGAGCTACCCGGGACAGGGGGCCTACGAGCAGTACTTC.

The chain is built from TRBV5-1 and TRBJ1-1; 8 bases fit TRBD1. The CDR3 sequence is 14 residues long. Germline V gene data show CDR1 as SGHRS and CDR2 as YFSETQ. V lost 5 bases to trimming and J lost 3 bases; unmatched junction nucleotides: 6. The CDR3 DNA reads TGCGCCAGCAGACCCGGGACAGGTGACACTGAAGCTTTCTTT. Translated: CASRPGTGDTEAFF.

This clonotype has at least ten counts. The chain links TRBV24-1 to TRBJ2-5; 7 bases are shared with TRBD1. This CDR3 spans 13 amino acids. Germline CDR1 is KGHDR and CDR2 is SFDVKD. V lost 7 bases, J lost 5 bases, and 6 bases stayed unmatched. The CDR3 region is CATRETGLETQYF. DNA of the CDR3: TGTGCCACCAGGGAGACAGGGTTGGAGACCCAGTACTTC.

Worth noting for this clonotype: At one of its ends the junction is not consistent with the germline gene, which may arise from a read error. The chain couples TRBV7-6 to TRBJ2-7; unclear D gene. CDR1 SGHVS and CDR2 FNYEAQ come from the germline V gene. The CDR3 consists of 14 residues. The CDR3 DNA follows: TGTGTCAGCAGCTTAGGGCGCAGATTATACGAGCAGTACTTC. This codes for CVSSLGRRLYEQYF.

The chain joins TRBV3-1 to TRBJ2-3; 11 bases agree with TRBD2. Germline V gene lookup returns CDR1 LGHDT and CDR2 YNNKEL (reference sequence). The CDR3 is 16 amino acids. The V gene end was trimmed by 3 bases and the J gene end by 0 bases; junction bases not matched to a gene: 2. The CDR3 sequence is CASSQGLAASTDTQYF. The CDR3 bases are TGTGCCAGCAGCCAGGGACTAGCGGCTAGCACAGATACGCAGTATTTT.

In nucleotides, the CDR3 is TGTGCCAGCAGTTACTCAGGGAGACTATCTGCAACCGGTGAGCAGTTCTTC. Translating it yields CASSYSGRLSATGEQFF. V usage is TRBV6-5 and J usage is TRBJ2-1, with D perhaps matching TRBD2 (5 bases). The germline gives CDR1 MNHEY, CDR2 SVGAGI. This CDR3 is built from 17 residues. The V gene lost 0 bases and the J gene lost 9 bases, with 21 bases spanning the gap.